The T cell receptor beta chain under discussion was sequenced for a study of OX40 agonist ivuxolimab in advanced cancers. Whole-study context: Patients' therapy was ivuxolimab, an antibody that acts as an agonist of OX40 (CD134). Patients assigned to dose escalation were diagnosed with hepatocellular carcinoma, melanoma, renal cell or head and neck cancer. Partial responses occurred in Three dose-escalation patients, one with hepatocellular carcinoma and two with cutaneous melanoma. Findings and caveats of the study: The CD4+ and CD8+ T cells in the blood had expanded clonally by week 6 at 0.1 to 3.0 mg/kg.

This clone was seen more than once but under ten times. Its antigen is unknown. The V gene's germline CDR1 is MDHEN and CDR2 SYDVKM. V lost 7 bases to trimming and J lost 0 bases, with 13 bases between them. The CDR3 loop spans 15 amino acids. TCRdb's copy holds only in-frame clones and misses some; the assay was immunoSEQ multiplex PCR. This table has 45,000 to 55,000 clones, roughly 85% appearing once. The sequencing here drew on CD4+ or CD8+ T cells sorted from blood, taken in a trial of the OX40 agonist ivuxolimab. The chain links TRBV28 to TRBJ1-5; D unclear. The clonotype comes from an adult with an advanced solid tumor such as melanoma, head and neck, liver or kidney cancer. CDR3 nucleotide sequence: TGTGCCAGCATCCACGGTACTCCTAGCAATCAGCCCCAGCATTTT. Translated: CASIHGTPSNQPQHF.